Presented here are 30 T cell receptor beta chains from one specimen sequenced in a study of OX40 agonist ivuxolimab in advanced cancers. Library generation was performed with the immunoSEQ multiplex PCR assay. As stored in TCRdb, this immuneACCESS dataset retains in-frame rearrangements with V and J assigned. A fraction of the clones does not appear; measured against another copy, unresolved V genes explain less than half of the discrepancy, and the remainder lacks a known reason. The table for this sample lists around 70,000 clones; around nine tenths of them were counted only once. The ten largest clonotypes hold 5.9% of the sample. This specimen was CD4+ or CD8+ T cells sorted from blood, taken in a trial of the OX40 agonist ivuxolimab. All receptors come from an adult with an advanced solid tumor such as melanoma, head and neck, liver or kidney cancer.

This chain joins TRBV9 and TRBJ2-3; TRBD1 might be the D (6 bases). The CDR3 loop spans 15 amino acids. The germline gives CDR1 SGDLS, CDR2 YYNGEE. V was pared by 0 bases and J by 3 bases, with 11 bases between. This CDR3 is CASSVGTGWTDTQYF. As DNA, the CDR3 is TGTGCCAGCAGCGTAGGAACAGGGTGGACAGATACGCAGTATTTT. Supplemented by reference TRBV9 and TRBJ2-3, the full variable domain reads DSGVTQTPKHLITATGQRVTLRCSPRSGDLSVYWYQQSLDQGLQFLIQYYNGEERAKGNILERFSAQQFPDLHSELNLSSLELGDSALYFCASSVGTGWTDTQYFGPGTRLTVL.

The chain has TRBV27 and TRBJ2-7; possibly TRBD1 for D (5 bases). The CDR3 is 13 amino acids. Trimming stripped 6 bases from V and 5 bases from J, with 14 bases between. From germline, CDR1 is MNHEY and CDR2 SMNVEV (reference sequence). CDR3 region: CASSYSGLNEQYF. CDR3 DNA sequence: TGTGCCAGCAGCTATTCAGGGTTAAACGAGCAGTACTTC.

DNA of the CDR3: TGTGCCAGCAGCCCCGACGGATACTACCTTTTTAACTATGGCTACACCTTC. Its protein is CASSPDGYYLFNYGYTF. The chain links TRBV5-5 to TRBJ1-2, with no clear D. V was trimmed by 4 bases and J by 1 base, leaving 20 bases between them. Looked up from germline, CDR1 is SGHKS and CDR2 is YYEKEE (reference sequence). This CDR3 comprises 17 residues.

J is TRBJ1-1 and V is TRBV5-8; D is ambiguous. Trimming shortened V by 2 bases and J by 5 bases, and 4 bases separated the two germline ends. CDR3 length: 11 residues. The germline V gene encodes CDR1 SGHTS and CDR2 YDEGEE. The chain's CDR3 is CASSFGTEAFF. In DNA, the CDR3 is TGTGCCAGCAGCTTTGGAACTGAAGCTTTCTTT. Using reference TRBV5-8 and TRBJ1-1 for the parts outside the CDR3, the full variable domain is EAGVTQSPTHLIKTRGQQATLRCSPISGHTSVYWYQQALGLGLQFLLWYDEGEERNRGNFPPRFSGRQFPNYSSELNVNALELEDSALYLCASSFGTEAFFGQGTRLTVV.

This chain joins TRBV5-5 and TRBJ1-2, with a weak D call TRBD1 (5 bases). Germline V gene sequence: CDR1 SGHKS, CDR2 YYEKEE (reference sequence). The CDR3 length is 14 residues. Trimming removed 4 bases at V and 4 bases at J, with 14 bases between. DNA for the CDR3: TGTGCCAGCAGCATTGAGACAGCGATCTATGGCTACACCTTC. Translated: CASSIETAIYGYTF.

This clone was recorded only once. The chain links TRBV7-9 to TRBJ1-2; D is ambiguous. The CDR3 spans 16 residues. Germline assignment: CDR1 SEHNR and CDR2 FQNEAQ (reference sequence). V lost 5 bases, J lost 0 bases, and 16 bases lay in between. The CDR3 reads CASSPPLESANYGYTF. The CDR3 region has the DNA TGTGCCAGCAGCCCCCCCCTCGAGTCAGCTAACTATGGCTACACCTTC.

The CDR3 nucleotides read TGTGCCAGCGGACTGACCAATCAGCCCCAGCATTTT. This gives the protein CASGLTNQPQHF. V usage is TRBV27 and J usage is TRBJ1-5; D gene ambiguous. Trimming stripped 8 bases from V and 3 bases from J, with 8 bases between. The CDR3 has 12 amino acids. The germline V gene encodes CDR1 MNHEY and CDR2 SMNVEV (reference sequence).

V is TRBV29-1 and J is TRBJ1-4, with no clear D. Trimming cost V 8 bases and J 8 bases, with 6 bases left between them. The germline gives CDR1 SQVTM, CDR2 ANQGSEA. There are 9 residues in the CDR3. The CDR3 sequence is CSLQEKLFF. Here the CDR3 DNA reads TGCAGCCTGCAAGAAAAACTGTTTTTT.

The V call is TRBV9, the J call TRBJ2-3; 9 bases are a match to TRBD1. The ends lost 4 bases at V and 0 bases at J; junction bases unmatched: 6. CDR1 is SGDLS and CDR2 is YYNGEE in the germline V gene. This CDR3 is built from 16 residues. CDR3 protein: CASSTPGQGSTDTQYF. CDR3 DNA sequence: TGTGCCAGCAGCACCCCGGGACAGGGAAGCACAGATACGCAGTATTTT. The full variable domain, in which reference TRBV9 and TRBJ2-3 provide the parts outside the CDR3, is DSGVTQTPKHLITATGQRVTLRCSPRSGDLSVYWYQQSLDQGLQFLIQYYNGEERAKGNILERFSAQQFPDLHSELNLSSLELGDSALYFCASSTPGQGSTDTQYFGPGTRLTVL.

This sequence joins TRBV6-5 and TRBJ2-7, with TRBD2 identical over 9 bases. The germline V gene has CDR1 MNHEY and CDR2 SVGAGI. This CDR3 spans 15 amino acids. Trimming took 6 bases from V and 4 from J; bases not matched to a gene: 10. This CDR3 reads CASSDDSGSLYEQYF. CDR3 DNA sequence: TGTGCCAGCAGCGATGATAGCGGGAGTTTATACGAGCAGTACTTC.

The chain employs TRBV2 and TRBJ2-5, with 7 bases lining up with TRBD1. The CDR3 is 14 amino acids. CDR1 and CDR2 from the germline V gene are SNHLY and FYNNEI. After removal of 7 bases from V and 2 bases from J, the junction contained 7 bases not matched to a gene. The CDR3, as DNA: TGTGCCAGCAAGACAGGGTTGGAGCAAGAGACCCAGTACTTC. The encoded protein is CASKTGLEQETQYF.

CDR3 sequence reads: CASSLGLAGVSGETQYF. As DNA, the CDR3 is TGTGCCAGCAGCTTAGGACTAGCGGGGGTTTCGGGAGAGACCCAGTACTTC. V gene TRBV7-2 combines with J gene TRBJ2-5; 12 bases are shared with TRBD2. Germline V gene data show CDR1 as SGHTA and CDR2 as FQGNSA. The CDR3 sequence is 17 residues long. With 1 base clipped from V and 4 bases from J, the junction kept 7 bases outside the gene matches.

This chain uses TRBV7-6 with TRBJ2-3; D may match TRBD1 or TRBD2 (5 bases each). V dropped 5 bases and J dropped 1 base, with 28 bases sitting between them. CDR3 length: 20 residues. Germline CDR1 SGHVS, CDR2 FNYEAQ. The chain's CDR3 is CASSPSGTFTDPRGTDTQYF. DNA for the CDR3: TGTGCCAGCAGCCCATCCGGGACCTTCACAGACCCCCGTGGCACAGATACGCAGTATTTT.

V is TRBV7-9 and J is TRBJ2-3; possibly TRBD1 for D (6 bases). The CDR3 runs 18 residues. The V gene's germline CDR1 is SEHNR and CDR2 FQNEAQ (reference sequence). V gave up 1 base and J gave up 2 bases, with 19 bases separating them. DNA for the CDR3: TGTGCCAGCAGCTTAGGGTCTTTTTTTGGGGGCGACACAGATACGCAGTATTTT. Protein product: CASSLGSFFGGDTDTQYF.

V usage is TRBV15 and J usage is TRBJ1-1, with D possibly TRBD1 on 5 matching bases. The CDR3 length is 14 residues. V lost 8 bases and J 4 bases, leaving 17 bases between the germline ends. CDR1 is LNHNV, CDR2 YYDKDF, per germline (reference sequence). This CDR3 is CATSPRPGLTEAFF. The CDR3 region has the DNA TGTGCCACCTCCCCGCGCCCAGGGCTCACTGAAGCTTTCTTT.

The chain joins TRBV4-2 to TRBJ1-2; no reliable D call. The germline CDR1 and CDR2 sequences are LGHNA and YNFKEQ. V was cut by 4 bases and J by 2 bases, with 8 bases left in between. CDR3 length: 13 residues. CDR3 sequence: CASSPLGNYGYTF. The CDR3, as DNA: TGTGCCAGCAGCCCACTCGGGAACTATGGCTACACCTTC.

Only a few counts were recorded for this clone. The genes are TRBV7-3 and TRBJ2-2; D is undetermined. The CDR3 consists of 12 residues. The V gene's germline CDR1 is SGHTA and CDR2 FQGTGA. V shed 4 bases and J shed 2 bases, with 2 bases lying between them. This CDR3 is CASSYNTGELFF. CDR3 DNA: TGTGCCAGCAGCTACAACACCGGGGAGCTGTTTTTT.

CDR3 coding DNA: TGTGCCAGCAGTGGGCCCGAACCGCGACAGAGCTCCTACGAGCAGTACTTC. Protein: CASSGPEPRQSSYEQYF. The chain uses TRBV2 and TRBJ2-7, with a tentative D call TRBD1 (5 bases). CDR3 size: 17 residues. Germline CDR1 is SNHLY and CDR2 is FYNNEI. The V end lost 4 bases, the J end lost 0 bases, and 19 bases lay between the germline ends. The full variable domain, in which reference TRBV2 and TRBJ2-7 provide the parts outside the CDR3, is EPEVTQTPSHQVTQMGQEVILRCVPISNHLYFYWYRQILGQKVEFLVSFYNNEISEKSEIFDDQFSVERPDGSNFTLKIRSTKLEDSAMYFCASSGPEPRQSSYEQYFGPGTRLTVT.

This clone was picked up one time. This sequence joins TRBV19 and TRBJ1-5; 9 bases align to TRBD1. Per the germline V gene, CDR1 is LNHDA and CDR2 is SQIVND (reference sequence). The CDR3 runs to 15 residues. The V and J ends lost 3 bases and 6 bases, in that order; junction bases with no gene match: 6. The CDR3 sequence: CASSIWTGESQPQHF. CDR3 DNA: TGTGCCAGTAGTATTTGGACAGGGGAAAGTCAGCCCCAGCATTTT.

The CDR3 region has the DNA TGTGCCAGCAGTCAGGGGGCGCACAGGGGGCAGGGCTACACCTTC. It translates to CASSQGAHRGQGYTF. The chain combines TRBV2 with TRBJ1-2; 9 bases align to TRBD1. The CDR3 sequence is 15 residues long. With 5 bases clipped from V and 8 bases from J, the junction kept 12 bases outside the gene matches. The V gene's germline CDR1 is SNHLY and CDR2 FYNNEI. The complete variable domain, with remaining parts taken from reference TRBV2 and TRBJ1-2, reads EPEVTQTPSHQVTQMGQEVILRCVPISNHLYFYWYRQILGQKVEFLVSFYNNEISEKSEIFDDQFSVERPDGSNFTLKIRSTKLEDSAMYFCASSQGAHRGQGYTFGSGTRLTVV.

The gene calls are TRBV9 and TRBJ2-7; D remains unclear. The length of the CDR3 is 12 residues. V dropped 4 bases and J dropped 6 bases, with 11 bases sitting between them. Germline CDR1 is SGDLS and CDR2 is YYNGEE. The CDR3 region is CASSPSTLEQYF. The CDR3 DNA is TGTGCCAGCAGCCCCTCTACGCTCGAGCAGTACTTC.

This sequence joins TRBV7-9 and TRBJ2-2; D call uncertain. V gave up 5 bases and J gave up 0 bases, with 16 bases separating them. This CDR3 contains 17 residues. Germline CDR1 SEHNR, CDR2 FQNEAQ (reference sequence). The CDR3 nucleotides are TGTGCCAGCAGCCACGACGGCAGTGTCGCGAACACCGGGGAGCTGTTTTTT. It codes for CASSHDGSVANTGELFF.

The V and J genes are TRBV4-3 and TRBJ1-1; a weak D match, TRBD1 (5 bases). Per the germline V gene, CDR1 is LGHNA and CDR2 is YSLEER. The length of the CDR3 is 15 residues. V was clipped by 9 bases and J by 0 bases, with 17 bases between them. The CDR3 protein is CASKTGRTMNTEAFF. DNA for the CDR3: TGCGCCAGTAAAACGGGGCGCACCATGAACACTGAAGCTTTCTTT.

The chain is built from TRBV6-1 and TRBJ1-1, with D uncertain. V was shortened by 9 bases and J by 1 base, with 9 bases between the two germline ends. The germline gives CDR1 MNHNS, CDR2 SASEGT. This CDR3 region has 12 residues. The CDR3 nucleotides are TGTGCCAGTGAGGAGGGGAACACTGAAGCTTTCTTT. It specifies CASEEGNTEAFF.

The V gene is TRBV6-5, the J gene TRBJ2-7; D possibly matches TRBD1 or TRBD2 (5 bases each). V lost 0 bases to trimming and J lost 3 bases, with 15 bases between them. CDR3 length: 16 amino acids. In germline, CDR1 is MNHEY, CDR2 SVGAGI. CDR3 sequence: CASSYSIEGMHYEQYF. CDR3 DNA: TGTGCCAGCAGTTACTCGATCGAGGGGATGCACTACGAGCAGTACTTC.

V and J are TRBV7-8 and TRBJ2-1, with 10 positions matching TRBD2. The trim removed 5 bases at V and 10 bases at J, leaving 11 bases unmatched. CDR3 length equals 15 residues. From germline, CDR1 is SGHVS and CDR2 FQNEAQ. CDR3 in amino acids: CASSPLAGAPGEQFF. CDR3 sequence (DNA): TGTGCCAGCAGCCCGCTAGCGGGAGCACCGGGGGAGCAGTTCTTC.

The chain employs TRBV7-9 and TRBJ2-2, with 9 bases aligning to TRBD1. Germline trimming cut 5 bases from V and 5 bases from J; bases unmatched to any gene: 9. The CDR3 sequence is 16 residues long. CDR1 and CDR2 from the germline V gene are SEHNR and FQNEAQ (reference sequence). The CDR3 nucleotides read TGTGCCAGCAGCCATAGACCGGGACAGGGTACCGGGGAGCTGTTTTTT. It codes for CASSHRPGQGTGELFF.

This clone was counted a single time. The chain uses TRBV4-3 and TRBJ2-6, with a possible D match to TRBD2 (5 bases). The length of the CDR3 is 19 residues. Deletions cut 1 base from V and 0 bases from J, with 16 bases between. The germline gives CDR1 LGHNA, CDR2 YSLEER. The CDR3 here is CASSQGYMADYSGANVLTF. The CDR3 DNA reads as TGCGCCAGCAGCCAAGGATATATGGCCGACTACTCTGGGGCCAACGTCCTGACTTTC.

This clone has more than one count but fewer than ten. The genes are TRBV19 and TRBJ2-3, with D uncertain. This CDR3 has 13 residues. Trimming shortened V by 3 bases and J by 6 bases, and 10 bases separated the two germline ends. From germline, CDR1 is LNHDA and CDR2 SQIVND (reference sequence). The CDR3 sequence: CASSIVWDDTQYF. CDR3 coding DNA: TGTGCCAGTAGTATTGTGTGGGATGATACGCAGTATTTT.

The J gene is TRBJ2-7, the V gene TRBV19; no clear D gene. Deletions cut 5 bases from V and 2 bases from J, with 13 bases between. The CDR3 totals 14 residues. Germline V CDR1 and CDR2: LNHDA, SQIVND (reference sequence). The CDR3 spells CASSFAGLTYEQYF. The DNA for the CDR3 is TGTGCCAGTAGTTTCGCCGGGCTCACCTACGAGCAGTACTTC. The entire variable domain, with the rest obtained from reference TRBV19 and TRBJ2-7, is as follows: DGGITQSPKYLFRKEGQNVTLSCEQNLNHDAMYWYRQDPGQGLRLIYYSQIVNDFQKGDIAEGYSVSREKKESFPLTVTSAQKNPTAFYLCASSFAGLTYEQYFGPGTRLTVT.